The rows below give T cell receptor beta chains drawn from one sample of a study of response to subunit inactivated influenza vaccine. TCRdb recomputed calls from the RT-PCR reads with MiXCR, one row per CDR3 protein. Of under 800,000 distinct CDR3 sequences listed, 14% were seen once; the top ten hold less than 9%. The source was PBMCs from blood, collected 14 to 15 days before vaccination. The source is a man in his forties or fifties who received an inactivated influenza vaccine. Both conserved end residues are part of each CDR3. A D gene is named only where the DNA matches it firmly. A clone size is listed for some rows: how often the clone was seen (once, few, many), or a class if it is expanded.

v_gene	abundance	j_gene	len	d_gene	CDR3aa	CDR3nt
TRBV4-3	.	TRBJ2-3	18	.	CASSQDLEQSRGTDTQYF	TGCGCCAGCAGCCAAGATCTTGAGCAGAGTAGGGGCACAGATACGCAGTATTTT
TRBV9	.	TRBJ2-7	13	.	CASSPRLVGEQYF	TGTGCCAGCAGCCCCCGACTAGTAGGTGAGCAGTACTTC
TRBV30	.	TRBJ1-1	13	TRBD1	CAWRGTANTEAFF	TGTGCCTGGAGAGGGACAGCGAACACTGAAGCTTTCTTT
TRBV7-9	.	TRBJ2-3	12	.	CASGSGTDTQYF	TGTGCCAGCGGCTCCGGCACAGATACGCAGTATTTT
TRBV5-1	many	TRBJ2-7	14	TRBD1	CASSFRTGSYEQYF	TGCGCCAGCAGCTTCCGGACAGGTTCCTACGAGCAGTACTTC
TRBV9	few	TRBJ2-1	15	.	CASSPWASEGNEQFF	TGTGCCAGCAGCCCTTGGGCTAGCGAAGGCAATGAGCAGTTCTTC
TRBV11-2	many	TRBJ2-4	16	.	CASSLDWAGGMYIQYF	TGTGCCAGCAGCTTAGATTGGGCAGGGGGGATGTACATTCAGTACTTC
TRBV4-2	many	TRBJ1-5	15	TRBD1	CASSQTTGVGQPQHF	TGTGCCAGCAGCCAAACGACAGGGGTTGGTCAGCCCCAGCATTTT
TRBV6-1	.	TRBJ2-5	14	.	CASSEVGFWETQYF	TGTGCCAGCAGTGAAGTAGGATTTTGGGAGACCCAGTACTTC
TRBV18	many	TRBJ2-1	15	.	CASYRGGATYNEQFF	TGTGCCAGCTACCGTGGTGGGGCGACCTACAATGAGCAGTTCTTC
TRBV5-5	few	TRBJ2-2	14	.	CASSPEEWQGELFF	TGTGCCAGCAGCCCCGAGGAGTGGCAGGGGGAGCTGTTTTTT
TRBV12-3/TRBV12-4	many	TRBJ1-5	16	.	CASSLARGVGNQPQHF	TGTGCCAGCAGTTTAGCGCGGGGGGTCGGCAATCAGCCCCAGCATTTT
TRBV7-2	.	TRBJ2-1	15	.	CASSPSGQYYNEQFF	TGTGCCAGCAGCCCGAGTGGACAGTACTACAATGAGCAGTTCTTC
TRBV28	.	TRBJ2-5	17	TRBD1	CASSASRTGGYQETQYF	TGTGCCAGCAGTGCCAGCCGGACAGGGGGCTACCAAGAGACCCAGTACTTC
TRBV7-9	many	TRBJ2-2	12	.	CASSLLVGELFF	TGTGCCAGCAGCTTACTAGTCGGGGAGCTGTTTTTT
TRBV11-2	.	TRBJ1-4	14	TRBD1	CASSLDRGHEKLFF	TGTGCCAGCAGCTTGGACAGGGGGCACGAAAAACTGTTTTTT
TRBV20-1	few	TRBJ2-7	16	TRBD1	CSARGGGQGPSYEQYF	TGCAGTGCTAGAGGAGGGGGACAGGGACCTTCCTACGAGCAGTACTTC
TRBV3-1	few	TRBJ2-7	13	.	CASSFKDRDEQYF	TGTGCCAGCAGCTTCAAGGACCGGGACGAGCAGTACTTC
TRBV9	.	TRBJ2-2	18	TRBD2	CVSSVDLSGRSRTGELFF	TGTGTCAGCAGCGTAGATCTTAGCGGGAGGTCGAGGACCGGGGAGCTGTTTTTT
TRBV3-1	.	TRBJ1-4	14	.	CASSQVDTNEKLFF	TGTGCCAGCAGCCAAGTGGACACCAATGAAAAACTGTTTTTT
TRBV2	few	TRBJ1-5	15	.	CASSRETGLGQPQHF	TGTGCCAGCAGTCGGGAAACAGGGCTCGGTCAGCCCCAGCATTTT
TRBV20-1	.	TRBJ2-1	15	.	CSAPDPTDSYNEQFF	TGCAGTGCCCCGGACCCTACAGACTCCTACAATGAGCAGTTCTTC
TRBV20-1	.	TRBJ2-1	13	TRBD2	CSASWLAVGEQFF	TGCAGTGCTAGTTGGCTAGCGGTTGGTGAGCAGTTCTTC
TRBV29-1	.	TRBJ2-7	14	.	CSVVRVETAPEQYF	TGCAGCGTTGTGCGCGTGGAGACAGCCCCCGAGCAGTACTTC
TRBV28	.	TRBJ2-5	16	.	CASSLNRELAGQTQYF	TGTGCCAGCAGTTTAAACCGGGAGCTTGCCGGGCAGACCCAGTACTTC
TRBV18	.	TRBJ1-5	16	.	CASSPSGGRTNQPQHF	TGTGCCAGCTCACCGTCGGGGGGACGGACCAATCAGCCCCAGCATTTT
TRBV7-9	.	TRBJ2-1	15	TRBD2	CASSLVLAGVVEQFF	TGTGCCAGCAGCTTAGTGCTAGCGGGAGTTGTTGAGCAGTTCTTC
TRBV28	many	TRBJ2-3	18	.	CASSFSAGLESQEDTQYF	TGTGCCAGCAGTTTCTCAGCCGGGCTGGAGTCGCAGGAAGATACGCAGTATTTT
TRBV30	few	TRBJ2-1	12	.	CAWSKGGGVQFF	TGTGCCTGGAGCAAGGGGGGGGGTGTGCAGTTCTTC
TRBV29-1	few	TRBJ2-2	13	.	CSVEGPSPGELFF	TGCAGCGTTGAGGGACCTAGCCCCGGGGAGCTGTTTTTT
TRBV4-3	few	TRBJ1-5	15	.	CASSQDVRGDQPQHF	TGCGCCAGCAGCCAAGATGTGAGGGGGGATCAGCCCCAGCATTTT
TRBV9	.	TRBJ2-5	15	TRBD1	CASSVDGTGQETQYF	TGTGCCAGCAGCGTAGACGGGACAGGACAAGAGACCCAGTACTTC
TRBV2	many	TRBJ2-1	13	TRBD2	CASSASGIREQFF	TGTGCCAGCAGTGCCAGCGGGATTAGAGAGCAGTTCTTC
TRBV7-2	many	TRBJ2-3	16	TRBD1	CASNIRQGSGTDTQYF	TGTGCCAGCAATATTAGACAGGGATCTGGCACAGATACGCAGTATTTT
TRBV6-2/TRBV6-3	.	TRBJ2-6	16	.	CASTPQGRAGANVLTF	TGTGCCAGCACCCCACAGGGAAGGGCTGGGGCCAACGTCCTGACTTTC
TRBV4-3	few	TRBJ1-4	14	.	CASSPFFGNEKLFF	TGCGCCAGCAGCCCCTTCTTTGGCAATGAAAAACTGTTTTTT
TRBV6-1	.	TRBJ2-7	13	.	CASSVSVAYEQYF	TGTGCCAGCAGTGTCTCCGTCGCCTACGAGCAGTACTTC
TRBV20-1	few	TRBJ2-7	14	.	CSATYRPGSYEQYF	TGCAGTGCAACGTATCGACCGGGTTCCTACGAGCAGTACTTC
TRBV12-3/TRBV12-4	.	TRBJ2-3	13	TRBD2	CASGRVRTDTQYF	TGTGCCAGTGGGAGGGTCCGCACAGATACGCAGTATTTT
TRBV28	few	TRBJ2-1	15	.	CASSAIFRRGNEQFF	TGTGCCAGCAGTGCCATTTTTAGGAGGGGGAATGAGCAGTTCTTC
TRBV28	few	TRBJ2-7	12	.	CASSFPRDEQYF	TGTGCCAGCAGTTTCCCTAGGGACGAGCAGTACTTC
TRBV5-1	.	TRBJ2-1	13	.	CASSSDPRNEQFF	TGCGCCAGCAGCTCCGACCCGAGGAATGAGCAGTTCTTC
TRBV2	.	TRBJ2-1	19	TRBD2	CALCARGGLAGRIDNEQFF	TGTGCCCTCTGCGCGAGGGGGGGACTAGCGGGCAGAATAGACAATGAGCAGTTCTTC
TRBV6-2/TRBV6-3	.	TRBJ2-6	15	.	CASIRGLPGANVLTF	TGTGCCAGCATACGGGGGCTACCTGGGGCCAACGTCCTGACTTTC
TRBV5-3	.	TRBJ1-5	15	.	CARSLYRAGNQPQHF	TGTGCCAGAAGCTTATATAGGGCCGGCAATCAGCCCCAGCATTTT
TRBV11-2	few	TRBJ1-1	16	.	CASSLGSTGMNTEAFF	TGTGCCAGCAGCTTAGGGTCGACAGGTATGAACACTGAAGCTTTCTTT
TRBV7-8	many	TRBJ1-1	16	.	CASSSARPHKNTEAFF	TGTGCCAGCAGCTCAGCCCGACCACATAAGAACACTGAAGCTTTCTTT
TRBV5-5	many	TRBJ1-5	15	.	CASSLGVYSNQPQHF	TGTGCCAGCAGCTTGGGGGTATATAGCAATCAGCCCCAGCATTTT
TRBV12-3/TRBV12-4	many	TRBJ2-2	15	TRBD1	CASSPQGVIGGELFF	TGTGCCAGCAGCCCACAGGGGGTAATTGGCGGGGAGCTGTTTTTT
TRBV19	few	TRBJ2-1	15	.	CASTPRGPPYNEQFF	TGTGCCAGTACTCCGCGGGGGCCCCCCTACAATGAGCAGTTCTTC
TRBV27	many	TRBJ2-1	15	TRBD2	CASKGLALAYNEQFF	TGTGCCAGCAAGGGACTAGCGCTCGCCTACAATGAGCAGTTCTTC
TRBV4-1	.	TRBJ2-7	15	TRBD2	CASSQIAGGSYEQYF	TGCGCCAGCAGCCAGATAGCGGGCGGCTCCTACGAGCAGTACTTC
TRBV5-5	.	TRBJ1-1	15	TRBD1	CASSLRTGPLVEAFF	TGTGCCAGCAGCTTGAGGACAGGGCCACTTGTCGAAGCTTTCTTT
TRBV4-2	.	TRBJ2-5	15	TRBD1	CASSQVATGEETQYF	TGTGCCAGCAGCCAAGTTGCGACAGGGGAAGAGACCCAGTACTTC
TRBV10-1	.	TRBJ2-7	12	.	CASRDSSGEQYF	TGCGCCAGCAGGGATTCGTCGGGGGAGCAGTACTTC